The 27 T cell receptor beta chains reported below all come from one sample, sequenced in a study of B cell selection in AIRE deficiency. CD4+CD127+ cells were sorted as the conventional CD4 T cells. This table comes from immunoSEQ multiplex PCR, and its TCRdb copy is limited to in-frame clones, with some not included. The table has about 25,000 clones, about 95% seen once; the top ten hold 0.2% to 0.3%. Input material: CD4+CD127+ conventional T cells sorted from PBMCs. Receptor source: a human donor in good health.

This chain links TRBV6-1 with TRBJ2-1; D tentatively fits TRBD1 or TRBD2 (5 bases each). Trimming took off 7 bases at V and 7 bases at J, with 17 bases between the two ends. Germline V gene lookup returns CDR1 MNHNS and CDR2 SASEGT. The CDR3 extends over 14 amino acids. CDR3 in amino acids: CASIATVMANEQFF. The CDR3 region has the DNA TGTGCCAGCATAGCGACAGTTATGGCTAATGAGCAGTTCTTC.

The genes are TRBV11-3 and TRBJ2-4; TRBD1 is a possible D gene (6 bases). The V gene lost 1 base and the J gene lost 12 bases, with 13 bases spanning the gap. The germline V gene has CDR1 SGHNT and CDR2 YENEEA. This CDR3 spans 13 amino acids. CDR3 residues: CASSLGPEGHQYF. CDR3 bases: TGTGCCAGCAGCTTAGGTCCTGAGGGACATCAGTACTTC. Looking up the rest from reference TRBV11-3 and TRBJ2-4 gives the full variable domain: EAGVVQSPRYKIIEKKQPVAFWCNPISGHNTLYWYLQNLGQGPELLIRYENEEAVDDSQLPKDRFSAERLKGVDSTLKIQPAELGDSAVYLCASSLGPEGHQYFGAGTRLSVL.

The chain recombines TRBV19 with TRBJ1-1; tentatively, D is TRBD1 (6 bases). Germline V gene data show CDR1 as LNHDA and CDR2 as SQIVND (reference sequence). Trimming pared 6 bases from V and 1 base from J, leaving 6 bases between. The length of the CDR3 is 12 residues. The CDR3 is CASRGQNTEAFF. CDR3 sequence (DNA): TGTGCCAGTAGGGGACAGAACACTGAAGCTTTCTTT.

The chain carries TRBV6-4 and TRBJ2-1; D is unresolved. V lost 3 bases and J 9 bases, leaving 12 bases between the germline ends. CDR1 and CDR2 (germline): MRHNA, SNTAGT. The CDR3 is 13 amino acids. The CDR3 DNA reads TGTGCCAGCAGTGAGGAAGAGCTAGGTGAGCAGTTCTTC. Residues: CASSEEELGEQFF.

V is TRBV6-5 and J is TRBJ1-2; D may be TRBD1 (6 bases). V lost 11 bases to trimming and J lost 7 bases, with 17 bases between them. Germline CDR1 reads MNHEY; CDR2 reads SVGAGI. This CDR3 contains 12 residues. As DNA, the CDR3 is TGTGCCCGGGGGGCAGAGTCATTTGGCTACACCTTC. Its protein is CARGAESFGYTF.

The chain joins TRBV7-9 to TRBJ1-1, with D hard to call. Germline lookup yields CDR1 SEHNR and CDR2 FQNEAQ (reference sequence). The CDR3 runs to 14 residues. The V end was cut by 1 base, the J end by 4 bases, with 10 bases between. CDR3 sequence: CASSLGGLSTEAFF. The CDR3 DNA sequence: TGTGCCAGCAGCTTAGGGGGTCTGAGCACTGAAGCTTTCTTT. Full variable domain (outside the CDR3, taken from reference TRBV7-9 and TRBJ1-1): DTGVSQNPRHKITKRGQNVTFRCDPISEHNRLYWYRQTLGQGPEFLTYFQNEAQLEKSRLLSDRFSAERPKGSFSTLEIQRTEQGDSAMYLCASSLGGLSTEAFFGQGTRLTVV.

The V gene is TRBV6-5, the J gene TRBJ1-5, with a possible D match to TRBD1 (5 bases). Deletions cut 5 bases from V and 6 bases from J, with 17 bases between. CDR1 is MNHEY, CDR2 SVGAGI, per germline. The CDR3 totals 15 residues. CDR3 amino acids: CASSQDHQGFQPQHF. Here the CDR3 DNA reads TGTGCCAGCAGTCAAGACCACCAGGGATTTCAGCCCCAGCATTTT.

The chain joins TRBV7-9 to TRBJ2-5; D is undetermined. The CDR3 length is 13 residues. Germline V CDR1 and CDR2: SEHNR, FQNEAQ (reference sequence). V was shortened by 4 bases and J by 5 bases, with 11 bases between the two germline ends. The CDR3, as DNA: TGTGCCAGCAGCTCTGGCTATGGGGAGACCCAGTACTTC. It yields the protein CASSSGYGETQYF.

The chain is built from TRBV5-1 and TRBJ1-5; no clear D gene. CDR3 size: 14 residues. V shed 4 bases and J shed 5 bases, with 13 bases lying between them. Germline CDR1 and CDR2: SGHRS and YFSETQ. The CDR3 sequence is CASSPRPDDQPQHF. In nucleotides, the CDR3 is TGCGCCAGCAGCCCTCGTCCGGACGATCAGCCCCAGCATTTT.

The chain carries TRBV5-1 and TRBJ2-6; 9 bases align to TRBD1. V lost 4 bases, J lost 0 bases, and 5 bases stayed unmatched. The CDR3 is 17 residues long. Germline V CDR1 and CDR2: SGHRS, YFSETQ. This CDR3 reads CASSGDRESSGANVLTF. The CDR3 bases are TGCGCCAGCAGCGGGGACAGGGAAAGCTCTGGGGCCAACGTCCTGACTTTC. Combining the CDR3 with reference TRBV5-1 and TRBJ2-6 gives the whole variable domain KAGVTQTPRYLIKTRGQQVTLSCSPISGHRSVSWYQQTPGQGLQFLFEYFSETQRNKGNFPGRFSGRQFSNSRSEMNVSTLELGDSALYLCASSGDRESSGANVLTFGAGSRLTVL.

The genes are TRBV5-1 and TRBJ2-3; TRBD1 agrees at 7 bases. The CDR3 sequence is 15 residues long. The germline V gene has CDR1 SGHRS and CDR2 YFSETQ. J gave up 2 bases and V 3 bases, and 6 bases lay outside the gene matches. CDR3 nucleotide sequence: TGCGCCAGCAGCTCAACAGGGGCCGACACAGATACGCAGTATTTT. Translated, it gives CASSSTGADTDTQYF.

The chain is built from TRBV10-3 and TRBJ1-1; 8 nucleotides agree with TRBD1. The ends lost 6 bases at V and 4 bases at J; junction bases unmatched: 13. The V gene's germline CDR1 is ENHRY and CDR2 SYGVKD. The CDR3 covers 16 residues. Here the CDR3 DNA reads TGTGCCATCAGCCAACCGGGGCAGGGGGCAAGCACTGAAGCTTTCTTT. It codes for CAISQPGQGASTEAFF.

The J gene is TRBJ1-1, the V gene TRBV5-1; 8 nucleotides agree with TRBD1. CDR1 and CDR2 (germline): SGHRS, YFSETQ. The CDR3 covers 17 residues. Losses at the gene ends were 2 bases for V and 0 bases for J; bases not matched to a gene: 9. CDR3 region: CASSFDLRTGLNTEAFF. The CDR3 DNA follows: TGCGCCAGCAGCTTCGATCTCCGGACAGGGCTGAACACTGAAGCTTTCTTT.

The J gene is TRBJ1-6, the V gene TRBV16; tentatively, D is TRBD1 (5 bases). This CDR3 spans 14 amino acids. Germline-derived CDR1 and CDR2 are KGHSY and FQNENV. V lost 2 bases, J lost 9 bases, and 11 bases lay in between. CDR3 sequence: CASSQTGEGSPLHF. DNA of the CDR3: TGTGCCAGCAGCCAAACAGGAGAAGGTTCACCCCTCCACTTT.

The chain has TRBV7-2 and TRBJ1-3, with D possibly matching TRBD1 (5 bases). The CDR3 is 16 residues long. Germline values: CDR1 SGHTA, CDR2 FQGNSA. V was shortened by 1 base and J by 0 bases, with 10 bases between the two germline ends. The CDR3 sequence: CASSLGQSRSGNTIYF. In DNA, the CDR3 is TGTGCCAGCAGCTTAGGACAGAGCCGCTCTGGAAACACCATATATTTT.

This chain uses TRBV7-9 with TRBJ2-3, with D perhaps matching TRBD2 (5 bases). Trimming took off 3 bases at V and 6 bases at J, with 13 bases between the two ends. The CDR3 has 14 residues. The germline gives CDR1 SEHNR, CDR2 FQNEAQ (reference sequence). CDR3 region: CASSFRQAGDTQYF. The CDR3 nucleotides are TGTGCCAGCAGCTTTCGGCAGGCGGGCGATACGCAGTATTTT.

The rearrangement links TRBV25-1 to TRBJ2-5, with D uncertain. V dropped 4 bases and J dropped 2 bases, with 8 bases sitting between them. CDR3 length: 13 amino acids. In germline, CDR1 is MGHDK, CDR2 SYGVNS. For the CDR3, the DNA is TGTGCCAGCAGTGCGGGTCTACAAGAGACCCAGTACTTC. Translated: CASSAGLQETQYF.

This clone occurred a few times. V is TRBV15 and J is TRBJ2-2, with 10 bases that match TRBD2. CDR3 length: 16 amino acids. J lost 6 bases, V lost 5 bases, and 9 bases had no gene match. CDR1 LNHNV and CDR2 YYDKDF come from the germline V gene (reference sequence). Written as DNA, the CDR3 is TGTGCCACCAGCGCGGCCGGGACTAGCGACGCCGGGGAGCTGTTTTTT. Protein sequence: CATSAAGTSDAGELFF.

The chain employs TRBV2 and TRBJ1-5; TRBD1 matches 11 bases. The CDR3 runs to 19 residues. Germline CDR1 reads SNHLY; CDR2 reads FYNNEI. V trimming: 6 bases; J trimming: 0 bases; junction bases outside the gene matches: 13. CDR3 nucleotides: TGTGCCAGCAGACATAGGACAGGGGGCAATAGGGATAGCAATCAGCCCCAGCATTTT. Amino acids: CASRHRTGGNRDSNQPQHF.

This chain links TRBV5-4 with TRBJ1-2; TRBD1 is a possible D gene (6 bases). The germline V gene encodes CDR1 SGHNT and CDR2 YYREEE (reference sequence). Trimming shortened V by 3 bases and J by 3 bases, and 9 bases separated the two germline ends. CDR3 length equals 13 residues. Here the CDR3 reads CASSSRGDYGYTF. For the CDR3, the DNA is TGTGCCAGCAGCTCGAGGGGGGACTATGGCTACACCTTC.

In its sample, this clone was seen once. The CDR3 region has the DNA TGTGCCAGCAGCCAAGATTGGGGACTAGCGGGAATCAATGAGCAGTTCTTC. It specifies CASSQDWGLAGINEQFF. The chain combines TRBV4-2 with TRBJ2-1, with 13 bases fitting TRBD2. CDR3 length: 17 amino acids. The V segment lost 0 bases and the J segment 6 bases; nucleotides outside the gene matches: 5. From germline, CDR1 is LGHNA and CDR2 YNFKEQ.

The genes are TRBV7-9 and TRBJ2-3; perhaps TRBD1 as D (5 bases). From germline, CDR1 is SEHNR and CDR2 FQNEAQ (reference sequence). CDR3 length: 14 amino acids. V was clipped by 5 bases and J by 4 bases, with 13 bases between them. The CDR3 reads CASSRDSIADTQYF. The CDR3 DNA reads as TGTGCCAGCAGCCGCGACAGTATCGCAGATACGCAGTATTTT. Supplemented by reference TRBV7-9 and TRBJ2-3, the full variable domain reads DTGVSQNPRHKITKRGQNVTFRCDPISEHNRLYWYRQTLGQGPEFLTYFQNEAQLEKSRLLSDRFSAERPKGSFSTLEIQRTEQGDSAMYLCASSRDSIADTQYFGPGTRLTVL.

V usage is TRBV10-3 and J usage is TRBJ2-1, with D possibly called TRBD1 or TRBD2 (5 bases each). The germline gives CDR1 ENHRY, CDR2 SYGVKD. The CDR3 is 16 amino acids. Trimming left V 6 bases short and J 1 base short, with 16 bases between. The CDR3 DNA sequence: TGTGCCATCAGCCCAGGGACCGCACTATCCTACAATGAGCAGTTCTTC. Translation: CAISPGTALSYNEQFF.

Written as DNA, the CDR3 is TGTGCCAGCAGTGACAACGGGATCGATGGCTACACCTTC. Translation: CASSDNGIDGYTF. The V and J genes are TRBV6-4 and TRBJ1-2; D is unclear. Germline V gene sequence: CDR1 MRHNA, CDR2 SNTAGT. CDR3 length equals 13 residues. The germline V and J ends were trimmed by 2 bases and 6 bases, with 10 bases remaining between them.

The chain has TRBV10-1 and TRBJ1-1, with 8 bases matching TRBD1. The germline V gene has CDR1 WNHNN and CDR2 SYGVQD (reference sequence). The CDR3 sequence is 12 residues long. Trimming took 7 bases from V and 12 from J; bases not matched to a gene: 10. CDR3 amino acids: CASNNPGQGTFF. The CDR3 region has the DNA TGCGCCAGCAACAATCCAGGACAGGGTACTTTCTTT.

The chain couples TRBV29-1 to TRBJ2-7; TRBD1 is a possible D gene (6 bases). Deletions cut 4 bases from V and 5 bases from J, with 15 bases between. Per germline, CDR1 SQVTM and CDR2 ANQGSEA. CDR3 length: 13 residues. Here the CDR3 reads CSVVWGHHDEQYF. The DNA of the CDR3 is TGCAGCGTTGTTTGGGGACATCACGACGAGCAGTACTTC.

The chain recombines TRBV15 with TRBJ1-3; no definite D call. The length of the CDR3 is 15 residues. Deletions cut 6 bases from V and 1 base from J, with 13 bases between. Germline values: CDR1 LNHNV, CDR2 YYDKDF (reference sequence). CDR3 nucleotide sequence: TGTGCCACCAGGCCCTCGCAAGTTTCTGGAAACACCATATATTTT. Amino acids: CATRPSQVSGNTIYF.